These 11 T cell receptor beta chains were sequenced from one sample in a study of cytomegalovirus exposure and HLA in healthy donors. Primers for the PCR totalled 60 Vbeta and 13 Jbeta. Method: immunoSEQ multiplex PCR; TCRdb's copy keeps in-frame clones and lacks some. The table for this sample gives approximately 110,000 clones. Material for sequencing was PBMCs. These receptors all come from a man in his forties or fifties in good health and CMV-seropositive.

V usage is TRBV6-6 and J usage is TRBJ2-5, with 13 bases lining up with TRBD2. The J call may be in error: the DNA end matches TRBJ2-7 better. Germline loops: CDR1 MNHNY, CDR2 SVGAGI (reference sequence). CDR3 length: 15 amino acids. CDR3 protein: CASSFGLAGDYEQYF. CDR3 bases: TGTGCCAGCAGTTTTGGACTAGCGGGAGATTACGAGCAGTACTTC.

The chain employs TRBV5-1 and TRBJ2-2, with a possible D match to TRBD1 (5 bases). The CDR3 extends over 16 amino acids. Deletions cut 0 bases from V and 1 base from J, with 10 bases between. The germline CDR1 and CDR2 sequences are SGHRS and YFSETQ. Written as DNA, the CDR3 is TGCGCCAGCAGCTTGGAGGGGTTTCAGAACACCGGGGAGCTGTTTTTT. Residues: CASSLEGFQNTGELFF.

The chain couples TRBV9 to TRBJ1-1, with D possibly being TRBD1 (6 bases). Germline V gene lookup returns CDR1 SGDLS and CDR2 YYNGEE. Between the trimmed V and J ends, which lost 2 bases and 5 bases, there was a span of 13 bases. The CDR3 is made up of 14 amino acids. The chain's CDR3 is CASSVDSRGTEAFF. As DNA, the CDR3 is TGTGCCAGCAGCGTGGACAGCCGGGGTACTGAAGCTTTCTTT.

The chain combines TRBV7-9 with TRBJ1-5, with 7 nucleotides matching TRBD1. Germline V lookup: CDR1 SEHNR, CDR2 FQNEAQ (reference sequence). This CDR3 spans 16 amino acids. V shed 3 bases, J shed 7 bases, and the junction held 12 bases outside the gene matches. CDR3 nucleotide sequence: TGTGCCAGCAGCTTTACAGGGGAACGAGGGATCCAGCCCCAGCATTTT. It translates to CASSFTGERGIQPQHF.

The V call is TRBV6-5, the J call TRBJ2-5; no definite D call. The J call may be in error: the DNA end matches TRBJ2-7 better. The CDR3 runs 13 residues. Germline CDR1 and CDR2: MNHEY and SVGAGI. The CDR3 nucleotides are TGTGCCAGCAGTCGTGCCCTAGTTGGCGAGCAGTACTTC. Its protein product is CASSRALVGEQYF.

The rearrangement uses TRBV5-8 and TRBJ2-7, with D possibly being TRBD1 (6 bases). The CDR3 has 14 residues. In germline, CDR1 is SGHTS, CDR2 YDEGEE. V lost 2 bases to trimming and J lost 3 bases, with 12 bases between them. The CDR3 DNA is TGTGCCAGCAGCTTCAACAGGGAGATCTACGAGCAGTACTTC. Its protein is CASSFNREIYEQYF.

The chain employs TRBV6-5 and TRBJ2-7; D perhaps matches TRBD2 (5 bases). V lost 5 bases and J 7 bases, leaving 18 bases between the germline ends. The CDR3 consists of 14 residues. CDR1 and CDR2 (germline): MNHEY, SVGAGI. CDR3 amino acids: CASSPAGLPREQYF. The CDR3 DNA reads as TGTGCCAGCAGTCCCGCGGGTCTCCCAAGGGAGCAGTACTTC.

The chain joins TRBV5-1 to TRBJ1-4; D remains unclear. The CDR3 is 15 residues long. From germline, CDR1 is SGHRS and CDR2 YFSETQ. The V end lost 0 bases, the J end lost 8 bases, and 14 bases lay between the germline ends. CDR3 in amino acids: CASSLATAGEEKLFF. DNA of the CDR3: TGCGCCAGCAGCTTGGCGACTGCGGGTGAGGAAAAACTGTTTTTT.

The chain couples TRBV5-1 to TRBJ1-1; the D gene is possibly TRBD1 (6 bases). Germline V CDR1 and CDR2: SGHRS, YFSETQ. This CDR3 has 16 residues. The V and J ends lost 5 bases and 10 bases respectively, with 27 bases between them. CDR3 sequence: CASRRSSEDSRQGAFF. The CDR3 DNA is TGCGCCAGCAGACGTTCAAGCGAGGACAGCCGCCAGGGAGCTTTCTTT.

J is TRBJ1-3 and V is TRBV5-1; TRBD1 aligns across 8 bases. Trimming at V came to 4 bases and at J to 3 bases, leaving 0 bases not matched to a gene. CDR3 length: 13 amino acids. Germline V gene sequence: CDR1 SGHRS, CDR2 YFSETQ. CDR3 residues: CASSGTGGNTIYF. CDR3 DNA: TGCGCCAGCAGCGGGACAGGTGGAAACACCATATATTTT.

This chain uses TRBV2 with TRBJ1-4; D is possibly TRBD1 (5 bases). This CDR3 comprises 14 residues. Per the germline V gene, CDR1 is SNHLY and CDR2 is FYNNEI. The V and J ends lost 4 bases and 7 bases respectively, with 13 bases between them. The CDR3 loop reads CASSGGGTGEKLFF. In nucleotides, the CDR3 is TGTGCCAGCAGTGGGGGCGGGACCGGTGAAAAACTGTTTTTT.